The 5 T cell receptor beta chains below come from one sample, sequenced in a study of identical twins. TCRdb processed the 5' RACE reads anew with MiXCR; each CDR3 protein has one entry. The sample holds 430,000 or so distinct CDR3 sequences, 24% seen once. In addition, the sample was reused for a study of T cells expressing NK-cell markers.

Input material: CD4+ T cells sorted from blood. The receptors derive from a woman between 18 and 29 years old in good health.

This chain links TRBV9 with TRBJ2-2; D perhaps matches TRBD1 (6 bases). CDR1 and CDR2 (germline): SGDLS, YYNGEE. V lost 3 bases and J lost 7, with 13 bases in between. CDR3 length: 14 amino acids. The CDR3 spells CASSASGVVGELFF. Written as DNA, the CDR3 is TGTGCCAGCAGCGCGTCAGGGGTAGTCGGGGAGCTGTTTTTT.

The V and J genes are TRBV6-2 or TRBV6-3 and TRBJ2-7; D tentatively reads TRBD1 or TRBD2 (6 bases each). V lost 8 bases and J lost 4, with 18 bases in between. The length of the CDR3 is 14 residues. The germline V gene has CDR1 MNHEY and CDR2 SVGEGT. CDR3 protein: CASGSGGRAYEQYF. Here the CDR3 DNA reads TGTGCCAGCGGGTCTGGGGGGCGAGCTTACGAGCAGTACTTC.

This rearrangement joins TRBV20-1 to TRBJ1-1; 8 bases map to TRBD1. Germline CDR1 and CDR2: DFQATT and SNEGSKA (reference sequence). This CDR3 has 13 amino acids. V lost 5 bases and J lost 1; bases outside the gene matches: 3. This CDR3 reads CSAGQGKNTEAFF. As DNA, the CDR3 is TGCAGTGCTGGACAGGGAAAGAACACTGAAGCTTTCTTT.

The rearrangement links TRBV20-1 to TRBJ2-7; D not certain. Trimming took off 1 base at V and 0 bases at J, with 10 bases between the two ends. The CDR3 has 14 residues. Germline CDR1 reads DFQATT; CDR2 reads SNEGSKA (reference sequence). CDR3 bases: TGCAGTGCTAGAGTTATGCGGAGCTCCTACGAGCAGTACTTC. The encoded protein is CSARVMRSSYEQYF.

This clonotype was seen only a few times. The chain employs TRBV3-1 and TRBJ1-2, with D possibly matching TRBD1 (5 bases). V dropped 0 bases and J dropped 2 bases, with 7 bases sitting between them. Per germline, CDR1 LGHDT and CDR2 YNNKEL (reference sequence). This CDR3 comprises 14 residues. This CDR3 reads CASSQEGQNYGYTF. The CDR3 bases are TGTGCCAGCAGCCAAGAGGGGCAGAACTATGGCTACACCTTC.